Here is one TCR beta chain with its context. The sample originates from a study of blood T cell repertoires in COVID-19. With 10 bases removed from V and 0 bases from J, the gap between germline ends came to 9 bases. From germline, CDR1 is MDHEN and CDR2 SYDVKM. This CDR3 contains 13 residues. Generated by immunoSEQ multiplex PCR, the TCRdb table keeps only in-frame clones and is missing some. The sample shows roughly 200,000 clones, 86% of them seen only once. The sequence was obtained from a woman in her thirties or forties with acute COVID-19. The genes are TRBV28 and TRBJ2-2; D is possibly TRBD1 (6 bases). Sample: PBMCs or T cells enriched from blood (not recorded which). The CDR3 DNA follows: TGTGCCATTACAGGGCCGAACACCGGGGAGCTGTTTTTT. Translated: CAITGPNTGELFF.